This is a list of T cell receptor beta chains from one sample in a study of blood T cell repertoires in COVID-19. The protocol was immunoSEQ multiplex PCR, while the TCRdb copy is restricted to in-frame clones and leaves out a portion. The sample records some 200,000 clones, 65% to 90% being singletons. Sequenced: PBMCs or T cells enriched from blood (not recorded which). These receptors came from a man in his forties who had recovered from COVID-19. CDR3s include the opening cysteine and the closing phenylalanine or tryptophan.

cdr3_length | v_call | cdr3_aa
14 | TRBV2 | CASTQQGLSYEQYF
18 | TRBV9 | CASSGNLTGSNYYNEQFF
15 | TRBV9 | CASSVDGVGNNEQFF
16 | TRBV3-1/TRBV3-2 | CASSLGGWERRNEQFF
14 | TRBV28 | CASSYTQGVGELFF
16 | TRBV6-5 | CASSYHRRGLGSPLHF
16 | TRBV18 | CASSPVSGQGAYGYTF
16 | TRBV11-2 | CASSLYLAGVIETQYF
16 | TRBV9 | CASSSAAGVFHSPLHF
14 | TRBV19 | CASAGTGGYNEQFF
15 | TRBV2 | CASSERGRGRTEAFF
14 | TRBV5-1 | CASSLGNGEETQYF
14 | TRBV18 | CASSPPGRVEGYTF
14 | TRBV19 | CASSDSRGQETQYF
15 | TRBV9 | CASSVFGGGTDTQYF
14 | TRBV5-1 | CASSFAGTGNGYTF
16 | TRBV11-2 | CASSLDPAGLTGELFF
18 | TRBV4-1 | CASSLRIWGRPGRYGYTF